This T cell receptor (beta chain) was recorded in a study of cytomegalovirus exposure and HLA in healthy donors. Looking at the study overall: Prior work identified around 100 million unique TCR beta sequences in some 200 million T cells.

Germline CDR1 is LNHDA and CDR2 is SQIVND (reference sequence). This CDR3 is built from 13 residues. V lost 2 bases and J lost 8, with 13 bases in between. 60 Vbeta and 13 Jbeta primers were used in PCR. Sequencing used immunoSEQ multiplex PCR; TCRdb keeps in-frame clones, though not all of them. The sample lists fewer than 150,000 clones; about 80% were seen once. The chain joins TRBV19 to TRBJ2-7; D gene unclear. This TCR was recovered from a man between 40 and 49 years old in good health and CMV-seronegative. The sequencing sample was made of PBMCs. CDR3 loop: CASSITTVRKQYF. CDR3 nucleotide sequence: TGTGCCAGTAGTATAACCACAGTACGGAAGCAGTACTTC.